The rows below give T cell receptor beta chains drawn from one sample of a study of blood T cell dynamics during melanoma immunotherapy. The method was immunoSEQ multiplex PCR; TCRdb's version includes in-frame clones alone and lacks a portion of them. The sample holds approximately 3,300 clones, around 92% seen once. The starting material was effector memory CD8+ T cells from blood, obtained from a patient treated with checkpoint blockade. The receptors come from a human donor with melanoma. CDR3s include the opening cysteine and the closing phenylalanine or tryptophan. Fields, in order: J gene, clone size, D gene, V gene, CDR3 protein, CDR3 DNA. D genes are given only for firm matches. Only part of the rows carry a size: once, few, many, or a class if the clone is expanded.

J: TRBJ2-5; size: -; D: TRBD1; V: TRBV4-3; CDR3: CASSQDRGTAETQYF; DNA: TGCGCCAGCAGCCAAGACCGAGGGACAGCAGAGACCCAGTACTTC
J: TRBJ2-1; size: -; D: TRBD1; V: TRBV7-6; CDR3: CASSLRSSGTGVRNEQFF; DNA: TGTGCCAGCAGCCTCCGCTCCTCCGGGACAGGGGTTCGCAATGAGCAGTTCTTC
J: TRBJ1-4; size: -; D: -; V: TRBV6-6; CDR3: CASSVRELFF; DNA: TGTGCCAGCAGTGTGAGGGAACTGTTTTTT
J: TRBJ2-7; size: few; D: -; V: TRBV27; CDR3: CASSLPGFSYEQYF; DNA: TGTGCCAGCAGTTTACCAGGATTTTCCTACGAGCAGTACTTC
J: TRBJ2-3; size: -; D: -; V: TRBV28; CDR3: CASSWGGTDTQYF; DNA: TGTGCCAGCAGTTGGGGGGGCACAGATACGCAGTATTTT
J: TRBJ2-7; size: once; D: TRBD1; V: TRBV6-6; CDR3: CASSYATGGLREQYF; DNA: TGTGCCAGCAGTTACGCGACAGGGGGCCTCCGCGAGCAGTACTTC
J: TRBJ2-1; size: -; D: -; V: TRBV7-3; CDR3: CATPKNGTPIYNEQFF; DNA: TGTGCTACCCCGAAAAACGGGACTCCAATATACAATGAGCAGTTCTTC
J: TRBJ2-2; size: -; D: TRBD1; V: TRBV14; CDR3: CASSNSGTGTGELFF; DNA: TGTGCCAGCAGCAATTCCGGGACAGGGACCGGGGAGCTGTTTTTT
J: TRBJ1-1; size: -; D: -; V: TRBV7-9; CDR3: CASSFPGNTEAFF; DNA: TGTGCCAGCAGCTTCCCGGGGAACACTGAAGCTTTCTTT
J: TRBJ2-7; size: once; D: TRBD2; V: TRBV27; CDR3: CASSLASGSRGYF; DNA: TGTGCCAGCAGTTTGGCTAGCGGGAGTAGGGGGTACTTC
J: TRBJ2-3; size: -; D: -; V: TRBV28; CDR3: CASSLADWRADTQYF; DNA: TGTGCCAGCAGTTTAGCGGACTGGCGGGCAGATACGCAGTATTTT
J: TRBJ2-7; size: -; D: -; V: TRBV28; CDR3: CASSHDSYEQYF; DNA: TGTGCCAGCAGTCATGACAGCTACGAGCAGTACTTC
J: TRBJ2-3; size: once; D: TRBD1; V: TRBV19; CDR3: CATRDRRTDTQYF; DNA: TGTGCCACTAGGGACAGAAGGACAGATACGCAGTATTTT
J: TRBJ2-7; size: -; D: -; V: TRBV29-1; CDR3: CSVEGYSYEQYF; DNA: TGCAGCGTTGAAGGCTACTCCTACGAGCAGTACTTC
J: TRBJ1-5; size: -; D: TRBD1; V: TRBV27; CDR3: CASSIGGEFSNQPQHF; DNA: TGTGCCAGCAGTATAGGGGGCGAATTTAGCAATCAGCCCCAGCATTTT
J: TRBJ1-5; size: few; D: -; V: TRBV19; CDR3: CASSDNQPQHF; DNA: TGTGCCAGTAGTGACAATCAGCCCCAGCATTTT
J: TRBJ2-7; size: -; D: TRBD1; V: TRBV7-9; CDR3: CASSLGPGQGPYEQYF; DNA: TGTGCCAGCAGCTTAGGGCCGGGACAGGGTCCGTACGAGCAGTACTTC
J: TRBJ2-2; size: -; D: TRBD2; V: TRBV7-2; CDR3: CASTQGSGRHTNTEELFF; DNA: TGTGCCAGCACCCAGGGTAGCGGGAGGCACACGAACACCGAGGAGCTGTTTTTT
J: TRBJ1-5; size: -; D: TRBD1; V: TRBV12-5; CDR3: CASMAGGLVNQPQHF; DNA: TGTGCTAGTATGGCAGGGGGCTTGGTCAATCAGCCCCAGCATTTT
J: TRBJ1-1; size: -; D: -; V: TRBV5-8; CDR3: CASSPEGGDFTEAFF; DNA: TGTGCCAGCAGCCCGGAGGGCGGGGATTTCACTGAAGCTTTCTTT
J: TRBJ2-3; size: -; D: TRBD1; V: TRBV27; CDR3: CASSLRGRRTDTQYF; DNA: TGTGCCAGCAGCCTCAGGGGGCGCCGCACAGATACGCAGTATTTT
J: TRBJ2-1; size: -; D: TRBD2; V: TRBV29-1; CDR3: CSVETPTGGYNEQFF; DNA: TGCAGCGTTGAGACCCCTACGGGAGGGTACAATGAGCAGTTCTTC
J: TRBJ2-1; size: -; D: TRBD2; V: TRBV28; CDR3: CASSSYGLAGAAGNEQFF; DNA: TGTGCCAGCAGCAGCTACGGGCTAGCGGGGGCGGCTGGGAATGAGCAGTTCTTC
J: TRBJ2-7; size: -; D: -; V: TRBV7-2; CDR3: CASSLVVPGREQYF; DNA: TGTGCCAGCAGCTTAGTAGTTCCCGGCCGCGAGCAGTACTTC
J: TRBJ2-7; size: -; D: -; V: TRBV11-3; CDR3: CASRETGSYEQYF; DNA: TGTGCCAGCAGAGAAACAGGGTCCTACGAGCAGTACTTC
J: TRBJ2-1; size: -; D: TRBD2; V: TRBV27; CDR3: CASSLSSRTREQFF; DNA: TGTGCCAGCAGTTTATCCTCTCGGACTAGGGAGCAGTTCTTC